This T cell receptor beta chain emerged from a study of OX40 agonist ivuxolimab in advanced cancers. Study-wide results and limits: CD8+ T cells showed, on average, more clonal expansion than CD4+ cells. Some nonresponders additionally presented with little normalized T-cell clonal expansion.

Peripheral blood came from all dose cohorts at three timepoints. The protocol was immunoSEQ multiplex PCR, while the TCRdb copy is restricted to in-frame clones and leaves out a portion. Counted here are roughly 50,000 clones, 92% occurring once; the ten biggest clones make up 5.5% to 8.5%. Comments on this clone: The antigen is not known.

The CDR3 has 14 residues. The germline V gene encodes CDR1 SGHVS and CDR2 FNYEAQ. Trimming shortened V by 4 bases and J by 7 bases, and 13 bases separated the two germline ends. The material was CD4+ or CD8+ T cells sorted from blood, obtained in a trial of the OX40 agonist ivuxolimab. The rearrangement uses TRBV7-6 and TRBJ1-4; possibly TRBD1 for D (5 bases). This sequence originates from an adult with an advanced solid tumor such as melanoma, head and neck, liver or kidney cancer. This chain's CDR3 is CASSSRGGREKLFF. As DNA, the CDR3 is TGTGCCAGCAGCTCTAGGGGAGGGCGTGAAAAACTGTTTTTT. The whole variable domain, remainder taken from reference TRBV7-6 and TRBJ1-4, is GAGVSQSPRYKVTKRGQDVALRCDPISGHVSLYWYRQALGQGPEFLTYFNYEAQQDKSGLPNDRFSAERPEGSISTLTIQRTEQRDSAMYRCASSSRGGREKLFFGSGTQLSVL.